The next 27 T cell receptor beta chains were all read from a single sample in a study of yellow fever vaccine responses in identical twins. Each CDR3 protein is one row after TCRdb ran MiXCR on the RT-PCR reads. Of roughly 900 distinct CDR3 sequences detected, approximately 90% appear once; the ten largest clones hold approximately 7.2%. The sample was T cells from blood (PBMCs), unsorted or a sorted subset (not recorded which), taken before or after yellow fever vaccination (not recorded which). Receptor source: a woman aged 18 to 35 who received the yellow fever vaccine.

This sequence joins TRBV4-1 and TRBJ1-1; perhaps TRBD1 as D (5 bases). Germline V gene data show CDR1 as MGHRA and CDR2 as YSYEKL. V was clipped by 0 bases and J by 5 bases, with 13 bases between them. This CDR3 region has 15 residues. The CDR3 DNA follows: TGCGCCAGCAGCCAAGAGCAGAGGGAGGGGACTGAAGCTTTCTTT. Translation: CASSQEQREGTEAFF.

The chain couples TRBV5-1 to TRBJ2-7; weak D call: TRBD1 (6 bases). Germline CDR1 reads SGHRS; CDR2 reads YFSETQ. V was trimmed by 3 bases and J by 6 bases, leaving 10 bases between them. This CDR3 is built from 12 residues. CDR3 loop: CASSSTGPEQYF. In nucleotides, the CDR3 is TGCGCCAGCAGCTCTACAGGGCCCGAGCAGTACTTC. Looking up the rest from reference TRBV5-1 and TRBJ2-7 gives the full variable domain: KAGVTQTPRYLIKTRGQQVTLSCSPISGHRSVSWYQQTPGQGLQFLFEYFSETQRNKGNFPGRFSGRQFSNSRSEMNVSTLELGDSALYLCASSSTGPEQYFGPGTRLTVT.

The rearrangement links TRBV9 to TRBJ1-1; TRBD1 might be the D (6 bases). The CDR3 covers 15 residues. Germline V gives CDR1 SGDLS, CDR2 YYNGEE. Trimming left V 3 bases short and J 3 bases short, with 15 bases between. The CDR3 sequence: CASSEPDSGDTEAFF. CDR3 coding DNA: TGTGCCAGCAGCGAGCCCGACTCAGGGGACACTGAAGCTTTCTTT.

V and J are TRBV7-3 and TRBJ2-5; 7 bases are a match to TRBD2. The CDR3 totals 13 residues. The germline V gene has CDR1 SGHTA and CDR2 FQGTGA. V was pared by 9 bases and J by 5 bases, with 9 bases of the junction left unmatched. Here the CDR3 DNA reads TGTGCCAGTTCCGGGGGGAGGAAGGAGACCCAGTACTTC. Translation gives CASSGGRKETQYF.

The chain carries TRBV5-1 and TRBJ1-2; D is undetermined. CDR3 length: 14 amino acids. V was trimmed by 2 bases and J by 8 bases, leaving 16 bases between them. Germline loops: CDR1 SGHRS, CDR2 YFSETQ. The CDR3: CASSFGRKEGGYTF. CDR3 in DNA: TGCGCCAGCAGCTTCGGACGCAAGGAGGGCGGCTACACCTTC.

The chain joins TRBV14 to TRBJ2-7, with 8 positions matching TRBD2. The CDR3 is made up of 15 amino acids. Germline loops: CDR1 SGHDN, CDR2 FVKESK. The ends lost 4 bases at V and 0 bases at J; junction bases unmatched: 5. The CDR3 loop reads CASSLIAGYSYEQYF. The CDR3 bases are TGTGCCAGCAGCCTAATAGCGGGGTACTCCTACGAGCAGTACTTC.

This sequence joins TRBV4-1 and TRBJ2-1; 10 nucleotides match TRBD2. The V and J ends lost 4 bases and 0 bases, in that order; junction bases with no gene match: 0. Germline CDR1 and CDR2: MGHRA and YSYEKL. This CDR3 region has 15 residues. The chain's CDR3 is CASSPSGSSYNEQFF. DNA of the CDR3: TGCGCCAGCAGCCCTAGCGGGAGCTCCTACAATGAGCAGTTCTTC.

J is TRBJ1-5 and V is TRBV29-1; D not resolved. This CDR3 has 13 amino acids. V lost 4 bases and J 0 bases, leaving 7 bases between the germline ends. The germline CDR1 and CDR2 sequences are SQVTM and ANQGSEA. CDR3 loop: CSVGHGSNQPQHF. As DNA, the CDR3 is TGCAGCGTTGGACACGGTAGCAATCAGCCCCAGCATTTT. Full variable domain (outside the CDR3, taken from reference TRBV29-1 and TRBJ1-5): SAVISQKPSRDICQRGTSLTIQCQVDSQVTMMFWYRQQPGQSLTLIATANQGSEATYESGFVIDKFPISRPNLTFSTLTVSNMSPEDSSIYLCSVGHGSNQPQHFGDGTRLSIL.

This rearrangement joins TRBV11-2 to TRBJ2-3; no reliable D call. Trimming removed 2 bases at V and 6 bases at J, with 12 bases between. The germline gives CDR1 SGHAT, CDR2 FQNNGV. The CDR3 is made up of 14 amino acids. CDR3 amino acids: CASSLLGPADTQYF. The CDR3 nucleotides are TGTGCCAGCAGCTTATTGGGCCCTGCTGATACGCAGTATTTT.

V and J are TRBV5-1 and TRBJ2-2; 7 positions agree with TRBD1. There are 13 residues in the CDR3. In germline, CDR1 is SGHRS, CDR2 YFSETQ. Trimming took 4 bases from V and 6 from J; bases not matched to a gene: 3. CDR3 in DNA: TGCGCCAGCAGCCCAACAGGGGCCGGGGAGCTGTTTTTT. Protein: CASSPTGAGELFF.

V gene TRBV20-1 combines with J gene TRBJ2-7, with 10 bases aligning to TRBD2. The germline V gene has CDR1 DFQATT and CDR2 SNEGSKA (reference sequence). Trimming removed 3 bases from V and 3 bases from J; junction bases left unmatched: 5. CDR3 length equals 14 residues. In DNA, the CDR3 is TGCAGTGCTAGTACACTAGCGGGAATCTACGAGCAGTACTTC. This sequence encodes CSASTLAGIYEQYF.

Only one count was recorded for this clonotype. V usage is TRBV4-1 and J usage is TRBJ1-2; D possibly corresponds to TRBD1 (5 bases). Germline assignment: CDR1 MGHRA and CDR2 YSYEKL. V lost 0 bases, J lost 8 bases, and 19 bases lay in between. This CDR3 comprises 16 residues. The CDR3 DNA reads TGCGCCAGCAGCCAAGATCCCGGGACGCGCGGGGGAGGCTACACCTTC. Its translation is CASSQDPGTRGGGYTF.

This sequence joins TRBV3-1 and TRBJ2-7, with 11 bases lining up with TRBD2. The ends lost 2 bases at V and 2 bases at J; junction bases unmatched: 2. Germline CDR1 is LGHDT and CDR2 is YNNKEL (reference sequence). This CDR3 region has 15 residues. The chain's CDR3 is CASSQRLAGTYEQYF. DNA for the CDR3: TGTGCCAGCAGCCAAAGACTAGCGGGGACCTACGAGCAGTACTTC.

The chain links TRBV7-6 to TRBJ2-2; possibly TRBD1 for D (5 bases). This CDR3 contains 15 residues. V lost 6 bases, J lost 3 bases, and 14 bases lay in between. CDR1 is SGHVS, CDR2 FNYEAQ, per germline. Here the CDR3 DNA reads TGTGCCAGCAGACGAAGGGGTAGGGACACCGGGGAGCTGTTTTTT. It yields the protein CASRRRGRDTGELFF.

The V and J genes are TRBV6-5 and TRBJ1-6; D not certain. The CDR3 consists of 16 residues. CDR1 is MNHEY, CDR2 SVGAGI, per germline. V was pared by 0 bases and J by 10 bases, with 16 bases between. CDR3 in amino acids: CASSYSNEGSGSPLHF. In DNA, the CDR3 is TGTGCCAGCAGTTACTCGAATGAGGGCTCTGGGTCACCCCTCCACTTT.

This rearrangement joins TRBV4-2 to TRBJ2-1; 16 nucleotides align to TRBD2. Germline lookup yields CDR1 LGHNA and CDR2 YNFKEQ. The CDR3 contains 18 residues. The V and J ends lost 0 bases and 9 bases, in that order; junction bases with no gene match: 8. The DNA of the CDR3 is TGTGCCAGCAGCCAAGACGGGACTAGCGGGGGGGTTACCCTTGAGCAGTTCTTC. This encodes CASSQDGTSGGVTLEQFF.

This sequence joins TRBV25-1 and TRBJ1-6; D not certain. The CDR3 runs to 13 residues. V was cut by 2 bases and J by 8 bases, with 7 bases left in between. Germline V gives CDR1 MGHDK, CDR2 SYGVNS. Written as DNA, the CDR3 is TGTGCCAGCAGTGAACTTAGAGATTCACCCCTCCACTTT. Protein product: CASSELRDSPLHF.

This sequence joins TRBV12-3 or TRBV12-4 and TRBJ2-1, with TRBD1 as a possible D gene (6 bases). V was cut by 6 bases and J by 4 bases, with 10 bases left in between. This CDR3 has 13 amino acids. CDR3 loop: CASSPGQYNEQFF. CDR3 bases: TGTGCCAGCAGCCCTGGACAGTACAATGAGCAGTTCTTC.

This clonotype was observed a few times. The J gene is TRBJ1-1, the V gene TRBV30; 8 bases fit TRBD1. CDR1 is GTSNPN and CDR2 is SVGIG in the germline V gene (reference sequence). V was clipped by 3 bases and J by 8 bases; unmatched bases: 2. The CDR3 runs 11 residues. The CDR3 is CAWRQGEEAFF. CDR3 nucleotide sequence: TGTGCCTGGAGACAGGGGGAGGAAGCTTTCTTT.

In its sample, this clonotype was seen a few times. The chain carries TRBV6-5 and TRBJ2-7, with 7 bases fitting TRBD1. Germline V gene lookup returns CDR1 MNHEY and CDR2 SVGAGI. The CDR3 runs to 14 residues. V trimming: 2 bases; J trimming: 6 bases; junction bases outside the gene matches: 7. The CDR3: CASSYDREQGEQYF. Here the CDR3 DNA reads TGTGCCAGCAGTTACGACAGGGAACAGGGCGAGCAGTACTTC.

The chain couples TRBV18 to TRBJ2-3; no clear D gene. The CDR3 has 13 amino acids. Germline CDR1 and CDR2: KGHSH and LQKENI. Trimming shortened V by 3 bases and J by 5 bases, and 9 bases separated the two germline ends. This chain's CDR3 is CASSPGDRDTQYF. CDR3 sequence (DNA): TGTGCCAGCTCACCGGGTGACCGAGATACGCAGTATTTT.

This clonotype was seen a single time. This rearrangement joins TRBV4-2 to TRBJ1-1; 7 bases line up with TRBD1. The germline CDR1 and CDR2 sequences are LGHNA and YNFKEQ. The V segment lost 2 bases and the J segment 1 base; nucleotides outside the gene matches: 1. This CDR3 has 14 residues. The CDR3 region has the DNA TGTGCCAGCAGCCAATGGACAGGGAACACTGAAGCTTTCTTT. It is translated as CASSQWTGNTEAFF.

The chain couples TRBV15 to TRBJ1-1; D unclear. Germline CDR1 is LNHNV and CDR2 is YYDKDF (reference sequence). The CDR3 totals 13 residues. Trimming took off 3 bases at V and 0 bases at J, with 5 bases between the two ends. The DNA of the CDR3 is TGTGCCACCAGCAGTACCTTGAACACTGAAGCTTTCTTT. Translating gives CATSSTLNTEAFF.

The V call is TRBV4-3, the J call TRBJ2-6; D call uncertain. V was cut by 4 bases and J by 2 bases, with 15 bases left in between. The CDR3 sequence is 17 residues long. The V gene's germline CDR1 is LGHNA and CDR2 YSLEER. The DNA of the CDR3 is TGCGCCAGCAGCCCTGGGAAAGCCCATACTGGGGCCAACGTCCTGACTTTC. It specifies CASSPGKAHTGANVLTF.

This clonotype was detected only once. This rearrangement joins TRBV12-3 or TRBV12-4 to TRBJ2-1; 7 nucleotides align to TRBD1. Trimming at V came to 6 bases and at J to 6 bases, leaving 11 bases not matched to a gene. This CDR3 is built from 15 residues. CDR3 sequence reads: CASSELGGPRNEQFF. In DNA form, the CDR3 reads TGTGCCAGCAGCGAACTAGGGGGCCCTCGCAATGAGCAGTTCTTC.

The chain carries TRBV11-2 and TRBJ1-2; D remains unclear. The CDR3 extends over 12 amino acids. CDR1 is SGHAT, CDR2 FQNNGV, per germline. V lost 5 bases, J lost 5 bases, and 9 bases lay in between. The CDR3 DNA reads TGTGCCAGCAGCGTGGGCCCTTATGGCTACACCTTC. As protein: CASSVGPYGYTF. Supplemented by reference TRBV11-2 and TRBJ1-2, the full variable domain reads EAGVAQSPRYKIIEKRQSVAFWCNPISGHATLYWYQQILGQGPKLLIQFQNNGVVDDSQLPKDRFSAERLKGVDSTLKIQPAKLEDSAVYLCASSVGPYGYTFGSGTRLTVV.

V usage is TRBV6-1 and J usage is TRBJ2-2; the match to TRBD1 covers 9 bases. This CDR3 region has 18 residues. In germline, CDR1 is MNHNS, CDR2 SASEGT. V lost 6 bases to trimming and J lost 6 bases; unmatched junction nucleotides: 17. As DNA, the CDR3 is TGTGCCAGCAGCCACTACCTGGGACAGGGATACAGCCCCGGGGAGCTGTTTTTT. Amino acid sequence: CASSHYLGQGYSPGELFF.